This record covers a single TCR beta chain. This entry is derived from a study of blood T cell repertoires in COVID-19. As for the study in general: There were acute and convalescent COVID-19 samples, and they came from the United States, Italy and Spain. PBMCs, B-cell-depleted T cells, or T cells provided the cDNA or gDNA that made up the material.

Recovery meant two consecutive negative NP/OP PCR tests, professional clearance, or resolved symptoms. Per the authors' pipeline: Estimates of nucleated cell counts were drawn from the amplification of reference gene primers. Measured with immunoSEQ multiplex PCR; TCRdb has only the in-frame clones, and not every one. Clonal size and the V and J genes are those of that table, whereas D and trimming came from the DNA. Here the sample spans some 250,000 clones, approximately 83% being singletons. The TCR sequence derives from a woman in her fifties or sixties who had recovered from COVID-19. The sequencing input was PBMCs or T cells enriched from blood (not recorded which).

The CDR3 reads CASSFRDRGEAFF. The CDR3 DNA reads TGTGCCAGCAGCTTCCGGGACAGGGGAGAAGCTTTCTTT. The chain has TRBV5-5 and TRBJ1-1, with 10 bases fitting TRBD1. This CDR3 has 13 amino acids. Germline loops: CDR1 SGHKS, CDR2 YYEKEE (reference sequence). The J segment lost 8 bases and the V segment lost 2 bases, leaving 3 bases of the junction unmatched. Using reference TRBV5-5 and TRBJ1-1 for the parts outside the CDR3, the full variable domain is DAGVTQSPTHLIKTRGQQVTLRCSPISGHKSVSWYQQVLGQGPQFIFQYYEKEERGRGNFPDRFSARQFPNYSSELNVNALLLGDSALYLCASSFRDRGEAFFGQGTRLTVV.